The 2 T cell receptor beta chains below were found in one sample sequenced in a study of CD8 T cells in Susac syndrome. After extraction with the RNeasy kit, 0.5 to 1 ug of the RNA was reverse transcribed using random hexamers. TCRdb re-derived calls from the immunoSEQ multiplex PCR reads in MiXCR, one entry per CDR3 protein. The table lists around 190,000 distinct CDR3 sequences, about 93% of them singletons, with around 0.1% in the top ten. Sequencing input: CD4+ T cells from PBMCs. The receptors come from a human donor in good health.

This clonotype was picked up one time. V and J are TRBV13 and TRBJ2-1; D call uncertain. CDR3 length equals 15 residues. Germline V CDR1 and CDR2: PRHDT, FYEKMQ (reference sequence). The ends were cut back, 2 bases at V and 4 bases at J, with 12 bases in the middle. CDR3 sequence reads: CASSLLDKGYNEQFF. The CDR3 DNA follows: TGTGCCAGCAGCTTATTGGATAAAGGGTACAATGAGCAGTTCTTC.

V gene TRBV28 combines with J gene TRBJ1-2; 10 bases match TRBD1. In germline, CDR1 is MDHEN, CDR2 SYDVKM. The CDR3 covers 15 residues. Germline trimming cut 2 bases from V and 4 bases from J; bases unmatched to any gene: 4. In DNA form, the CDR3 reads TGTGCCAGCAGTTTAGGACAGGGGGGCTCCTATGGCTACACCTTC. Translation: CASSLGQGGSYGYTF.